These 5 T cell receptor beta chains originate from one sample sequenced in a study of blood T cells in healthy people across ages (dated by TCRdb to between 2014 and 2017). Library method: 5' RACE. Sequencing took place on an Illumina HiSeq 2500. The second PCR ran for about 6 to 11 cycles and used a J-beta primer mix along with a sample-barcoded 5' primer. TCRdb reprocessed the public reads (quality trimming at Q25 with fastp, clone calling with MiXCR) and kept in-frame beta chains. Rows matching on CDR3 protein sequence are summarized as one entry with the most common DNA and genes. The sample profile shows some 800,000 distinct CDR3 sequences; more than 20% of them were found once. Clones ranked in the top ten supply roughly 3.8% of the sample. The same sample was also used in a study of T cells of mothers and their children.

The sample taken for sequencing was blood. These receptors were obtained from a boy aged 10-17 years in good health.

This clonotype was seen ten or more times. The CDR3 DNA sequence: TGTGCCAGCAGCCCCGGACTGGGATCCACAGATACGCAGTATTTT. This translates into CASSPGLGSTDTQYF. The rearrangement links TRBV7-3 to TRBJ2-3; D is perhaps TRBD2 (5 bases). Per germline, CDR1 SGHTA and CDR2 FQGTGA. V was pared by 5 bases and J by 2 bases, with 14 bases between. The CDR3 sequence is 15 residues long.

The V call is TRBV29-1, the J call TRBJ2-5, with TRBD2 matching 7 bases. V trimming: 6 bases; J trimming: 2 bases; junction bases outside the gene matches: 12. The CDR3 totals 15 residues. Germline CDR1 reads SQVTM; CDR2 reads ANQGSEA. The CDR3 DNA reads as TGCAGCGTGAACCTGCTAGCGGTGATTCAAGAGACCCAGTACTTC. This codes for CSVNLLAVIQETQYF.

J is TRBJ1-5 and V is TRBV20-1; D is ambiguous. Per the germline V gene, CDR1 is DFQATT and CDR2 is SNEGSKA (reference sequence). V was pared by 1 base and J by 0 bases, with 10 bases between. The CDR3 covers 15 residues. The CDR3 DNA reads TGCAGTGCTAGAGCCACGGTGGATAGCAATCAGCCCCAGCATTTT. This sequence encodes CSARATVDSNQPQHF.

The chain uses TRBV20-1 and TRBJ1-2; the D is unclear. V was trimmed by 2 bases and J by 8 bases, leaving 9 bases between them. In germline, CDR1 is DFQATT, CDR2 SNEGSKA (reference sequence). This CDR3 spans 11 amino acids. CDR3 DNA: TGCAGTGCTAGATACGGACTCGGCTACACCTTC. Translation gives CSARYGLGYTF.

The table lists this clonotype with a few counts. The genes are TRBV7-2 and TRBJ2-5; 8 nucleotides align to TRBD2. Near its end, the DNA agrees better with TRBJ2-7, so the J call may be wrong. Germline-derived CDR1 and CDR2 are SGHTA and FQGNSA. The CDR3 is 19 residues long. CDR3 loop: CASSLGWIGLAGFSYEQYF. The CDR3 DNA reads as TGTGCCAGCAGCTTAGGATGGATTGGGCTAGCGGGTTTTTCCTACGAGCAGTACTTC.